These 5 T cell receptor beta chains share one sample of origin, sequenced in a study of T cell responses to AZD1222 COVID-19 vaccine. Libraries were prepared by immunoSEQ multiplex PCR; TCRdb keeps only in-frame clonotypes and omits some of them. The sample has 90,000 to 150,000 clones; more than 75% are singletons. The sequencing used peripheral blood, collected on day 0 of AZD1222 vaccination. All receptors derive from an adult in good health.

As DNA, the CDR3 is TGTGCCAGCTCACCGGGGACAGCTCAGAACACTGAAGCTTTCTTT. Translated: CASSPGTAQNTEAFF. V gene TRBV18 combines with J gene TRBJ1-1; the match to TRBD1 covers 7 bases. The CDR3 runs to 15 residues. Germline V gene lookup returns CDR1 KGHSH and CDR2 LQKENI. J gave up 1 base and V 3 bases, and 5 bases lay outside the gene matches.

This chain connects TRBV10-2 to TRBJ2-1, with TRBD1 identical over 7 bases. CDR1 WSHSY and CDR2 SAAADI come from the germline V gene. The V and J ends lost 6 bases and 5 bases, in that order; junction bases with no gene match: 4. The CDR3 loop spans 13 amino acids. CDR3 protein: CASRGQVDNEQFF. CDR3 nucleotide sequence: TGCGCCAGCAGAGGACAGGTGGACAATGAGCAGTTCTTC.

The CDR3 DNA reads TGTGCCAGCACCAAGCTTGGGGTGGGCGAATCTAACTATGGCTACACCTTC. Protein product: CASTKLGVGESNYGYTF. This chain joins TRBV5-4 and TRBJ1-2, with D uncertain. Germline-derived CDR1 and CDR2 are SGHNT and YYREEE (reference sequence). Trimming took 6 bases from V and 0 from J, leaving 21 bases between them. The CDR3 is 17 residues long.

V is TRBV27 and J is TRBJ2-7; tentative D call: TRBD1 (5 bases). This CDR3 comprises 14 residues. Trimming took off 4 bases at V and 0 bases at J, with 10 bases between the two ends. Germline loops: CDR1 MNHEY, CDR2 SMNVEV (reference sequence). The CDR3 loop reads CASSSSRVSYEQYF. The DNA of the CDR3 is TGTGCCAGCAGTTCCTCCAGGGTCTCCTACGAGCAGTACTTC.

V gene TRBV6-1 combines with J gene TRBJ1-5; no definite D call. The CDR3 length is 15 residues. The germline gives CDR1 MNHNS, CDR2 SASEGT. The V and J ends lost 3 bases and 5 bases respectively, with 14 bases between them. CDR3 in amino acids: CASSDRVTRYQPQHF. CDR3 DNA: TGTGCCAGCAGTGATCGGGTTACAAGATATCAGCCCCAGCATTTT.